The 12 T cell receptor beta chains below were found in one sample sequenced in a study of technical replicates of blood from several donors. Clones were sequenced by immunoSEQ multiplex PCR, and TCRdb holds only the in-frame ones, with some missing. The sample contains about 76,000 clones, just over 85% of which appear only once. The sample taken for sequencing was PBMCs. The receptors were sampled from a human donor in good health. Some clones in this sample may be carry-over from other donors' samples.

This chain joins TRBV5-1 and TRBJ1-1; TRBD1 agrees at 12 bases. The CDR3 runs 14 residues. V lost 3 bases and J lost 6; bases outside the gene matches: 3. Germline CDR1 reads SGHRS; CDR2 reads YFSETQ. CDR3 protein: CASSSGTGGPEAFF. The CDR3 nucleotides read TGCGCCAGCAGCTCCGGGACAGGGGGCCCTGAAGCTTTCTTT. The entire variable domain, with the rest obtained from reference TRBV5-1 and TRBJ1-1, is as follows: KAGVTQTPRYLIKTRGQQVTLSCSPISGHRSVSWYQQTPGQGLQFLFEYFSETQRNKGNFPGRFSGRQFSNSRSEMNVSTLELGDSALYLCASSSGTGGPEAFFGQGTRLTVV.

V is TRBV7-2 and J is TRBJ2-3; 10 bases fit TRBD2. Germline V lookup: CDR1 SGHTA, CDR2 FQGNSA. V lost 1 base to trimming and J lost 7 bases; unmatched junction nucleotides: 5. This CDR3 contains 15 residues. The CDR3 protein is CASSLVLAGMNTQYF. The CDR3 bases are TGTGCCAGCAGCTTAGTACTAGCGGGGATGAATACGCAGTATTTT.

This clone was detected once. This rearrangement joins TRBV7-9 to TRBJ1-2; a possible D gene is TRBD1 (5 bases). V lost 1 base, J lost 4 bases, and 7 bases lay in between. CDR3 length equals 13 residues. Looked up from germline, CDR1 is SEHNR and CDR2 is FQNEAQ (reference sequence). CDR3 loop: CASSLGQGYGYTF. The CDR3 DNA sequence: TGTGCCAGCAGCTTAGGTCAGGGCTATGGCTACACCTTC.

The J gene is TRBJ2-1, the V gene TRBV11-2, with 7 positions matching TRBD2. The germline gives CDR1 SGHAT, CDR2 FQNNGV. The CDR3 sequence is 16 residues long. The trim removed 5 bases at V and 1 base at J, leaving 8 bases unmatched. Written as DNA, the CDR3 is TGTGCCAGCAGCACCCCTGTGCGGGGGTCCTACAATGAGCAGTTCTTC. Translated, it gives CASSTPVRGSYNEQFF.

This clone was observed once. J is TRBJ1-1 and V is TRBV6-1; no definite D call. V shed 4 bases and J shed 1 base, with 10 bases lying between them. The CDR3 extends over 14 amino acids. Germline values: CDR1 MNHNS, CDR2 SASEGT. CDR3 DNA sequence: TGTGCCAGCAGTGGAACGGGTTGGAACACTGAAGCTTTCTTT. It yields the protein CASSGTGWNTEAFF.

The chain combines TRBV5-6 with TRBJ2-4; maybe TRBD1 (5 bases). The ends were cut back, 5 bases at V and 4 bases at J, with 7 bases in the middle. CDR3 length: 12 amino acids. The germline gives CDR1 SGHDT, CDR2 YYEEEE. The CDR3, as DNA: TGTGCCAGCAGTAGACAGAAAAACATTCAGTACTTC. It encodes CASSRQKNIQYF.

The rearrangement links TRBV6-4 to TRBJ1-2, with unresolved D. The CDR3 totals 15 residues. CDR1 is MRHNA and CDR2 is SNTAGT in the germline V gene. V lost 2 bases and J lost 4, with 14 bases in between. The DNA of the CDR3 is TGTGCCAGCAGTGACCGAGAAGGTTCGGGCTATGGCTACACCTTC. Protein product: CASSDREGSGYGYTF.

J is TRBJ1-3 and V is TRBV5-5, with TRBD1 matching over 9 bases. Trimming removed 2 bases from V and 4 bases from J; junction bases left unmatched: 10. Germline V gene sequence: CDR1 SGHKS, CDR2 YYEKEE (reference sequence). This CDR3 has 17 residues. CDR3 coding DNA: TGTGCCAGCAGCTTACTGGACAGGGGACTTTCGGGAAACACCATATATTTT. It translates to CASSLLDRGLSGNTIYF.

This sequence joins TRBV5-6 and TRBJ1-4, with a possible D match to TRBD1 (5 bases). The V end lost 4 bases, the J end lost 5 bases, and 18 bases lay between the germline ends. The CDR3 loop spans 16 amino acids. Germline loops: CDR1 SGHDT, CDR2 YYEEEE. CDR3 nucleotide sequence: TGTGCCAGCAGCCCCGGGGGGGGAGGAGAAAATGAAAAACTGTTTTTT. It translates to CASSPGGGGENEKLFF.

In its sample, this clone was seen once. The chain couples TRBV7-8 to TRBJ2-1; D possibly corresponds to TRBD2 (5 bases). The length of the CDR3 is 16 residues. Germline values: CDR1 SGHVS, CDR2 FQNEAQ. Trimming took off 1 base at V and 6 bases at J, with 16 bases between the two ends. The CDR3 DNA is TGTGCCAGCAGCTTAGAGAGGGAGATAGGCTTCAATGAGCAGTTCTTC. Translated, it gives CASSLEREIGFNEQFF.

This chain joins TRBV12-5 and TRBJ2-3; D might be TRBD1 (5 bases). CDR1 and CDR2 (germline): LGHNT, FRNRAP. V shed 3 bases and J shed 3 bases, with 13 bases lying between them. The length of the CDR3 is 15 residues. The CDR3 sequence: CASGLNRGTTDTQYF. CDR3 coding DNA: TGTGCTAGTGGTTTAAATAGGGGTACAACAGATACGCAGTATTTT.

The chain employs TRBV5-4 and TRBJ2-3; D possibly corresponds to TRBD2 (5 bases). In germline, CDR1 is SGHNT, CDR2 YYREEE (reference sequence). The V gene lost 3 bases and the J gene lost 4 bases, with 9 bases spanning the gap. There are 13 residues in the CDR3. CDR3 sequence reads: CASSSWGADTQYF. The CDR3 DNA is TGTGCCAGCAGCTCCTGGGGAGCAGATACGCAGTATTTT. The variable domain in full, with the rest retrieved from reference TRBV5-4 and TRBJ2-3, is ETGVTQSPTHLIKTRGQQVTLRCSSQSGHNTVSWYQQALGQGPQFIFQYYREEENGRGNFPPRFSGLQFPNYSSELNVNALELDDSALYLCASSSWGADTQYFGPGTRLTVL.